This T cell receptor beta chain was recorded in a study of T cell responses to AZD1222 COVID-19 vaccine. Whole-study results and caveats: Just six people given AZD1222 tested seropositive at baseline. Spike-specific TCR breadth and depth went up after people got two AZD1222 doses.

Data came from immunoSEQ multiplex PCR; TCRdb stores just in-frame clones and leaves some out. The repertoire holds approximately 100,000 clones, with roughly 90% as singletons. This clone occurred once. As yet, its antigen is unknown. This material consisted of peripheral blood, taken on day 0 of MenACWY control vaccination. The origin of this receptor is an adult in good health.

CDR3 residues: CASSVGDRLPYGYTF. The CDR3 region has the DNA TGTGCCAGCAGCGTAGGGGACAGGTTACCCTATGGCTACACCTTC. This rearrangement joins TRBV9 to TRBJ1-2; 8 nucleotides align to TRBD1. The CDR3 loop spans 15 amino acids. Germline V gene lookup returns CDR1 SGDLS and CDR2 YYNGEE. The trim removed 0 bases at V and 4 bases at J, leaving 5 bases unmatched.